One T cell receptor (beta chain) is described in this entry. What it binds is unknown. A much larger clone lies a single base off, so this may be a read error. This sample is part of a study of tumor-infiltrating lymphocytes in primary liver carcinoma. Study summary: Patients underwent surgical resection for primary liver carcinoma. There were tumors of stage T1-T3 N0M0, each 4.2 to 10 cm across. Study findings and constraints: Top-250-clone fractions were significantly higher in tumors than in blood (p = 0.039).

Out of unsorted whole blood came the blood RNA, and germline DNA was extracted as well. Preoperatively, peripheral blood was drawn, roughly 4 milliliters in total. TCR beta cDNA was reverse-transcribed from about 500 ng of total RNA. The reaction used a constant-region primer and ProtoScript II reverse transcriptase. What produced the TCR beta libraries was three nested multiplex PCR rounds using slightly modified ARM-PCR. Forward primers for TRBV1-TRBV30 and a C-beta reverse primer served the first two PCR rounds, at 10 cycles each. TCRdb redid the calling of the multiplex PCR reads with MiXCR, one entry per CDR3 protein. The data hold fewer than 350,000 distinct CDR3 sequences, with approximately 60% observed a single time. Trimming cost V 2 bases and J 7 bases, with 12 bases left between them. This CDR3 has 12 amino acids. Per the germline V gene, CDR1 is SQVTM and CDR2 is ANQGSEA.

Sample: peripheral blood. This sequence originates from a middle-aged man with primary liver carcinoma and hepatitis B virus infection. The chain carries TRBV29-1 and TRBJ2-7; D might be TRBD1 (6 bases). CDR3 sequence reads: CSVETGSKEQYF. CDR3 DNA: TGCAGCGTTGAAACAGGGTCGAAAGAGCAGTACTTC.